Given below is one T cell receptor (beta chain) in context. This clone was observed a few times. Its antigen is unknown. No much larger clone is present one base from it, and per-base qualities are unavailable. Distinct nucleotide sequences in the sample also encode this CDR3. In total, 500 to 700 healthy bone marrow donors made up the cohort. All cohort members were sampled while nominally healthy, although unrecorded immune exposures were likely present. The donor was CMV seropositive and was included in the group of approximately 310 seropositive cohort members. Each donor provided a peripheral blood sample, and peripheral blood mononuclear cells were used for TCR beta sequencing. The Qiagen DNeasy Blood Extraction Kit was used to extract genomic DNA from the blood cell samples. The receptor library was made with the immunoSEQ multiplex PCR assay. The multiplex PCR relied on a mix of 60 forward primers for TCR Vbeta segments and 13 reverse primers for TCR Jbeta segments. Amplification of the CDR3 region of rearranged TCR beta genes was performed with a multiplex PCR assay on genomic DNA. The amplified TCR beta libraries were sequenced on the Illumina HiSeq System as 87-base-pair reads. For the original study's pipeline: Across the roughly 640 repertoires, a later analysis counted some 80 million unique TCR beta chains, around 10 million of which were shared by at least two donors. Raw reads were error-corrected and collapsed into unique sequences by a nearest-neighbor algorithm in which closely related sequences were merged to remove PCR and sequencing errors. To assign V, D and J gene segments, CDR3 sequences were aligned to IMGT reference sequences. For a sequence to be retained, a match of at least six nucleotides to both a V gene segment and a J gene segment was required. Rearrangements were called productive when the CDR3 lacked stop codons and stayed in frame with V and J; all others were non-productive. CDR3 was defined by IMGT convention, running from the second conserved V-encoded cysteine to the conserved J-encoded phenylalanine. The earlier analysis of some 550 of the donors excluded any sequence lacking an unambiguous match to a single V gene segment. An earlier analysis of several hundred of the donors classified V segments as functional when productive rearrangements were above 56.7% and as segregating when the standard deviation between donors was above 5%. A statistical classification framework was built to diagnose cytomegalovirus status from the catalog of TCR beta chain sequences. In a later analysis, V and J genes were assigned by comparing TCR nucleotide sequences against IMGT/GENE-DB human TR gene sequences. A later analysis assigned CDR3 sequences and most-parsimonious VDJ recombination scenarios with the TCRdist pipeline. In a later analysis, every TCR beta chain was defined by the combination of its CDR3 amino acid sequence and its V-gene family, and reads without a unique V-gene family were dropped. In a later analysis, approximately 640 highly shared, low-generation-probability nucleotide sequences were removed to address suspected cross-contamination and a sequencing artifact. For each public chain, a later analysis derived a clonal expansion index from normalized ranks of inferred template counts within each repertoire. A later analysis computed generation probabilities with a VDJ recombination model fitted to out-of-frame rearrangements, and checked the results against IGoR. Hypergeometric tests were used in a later analysis to score TCR-TCR, TCR-HLA and TCR-CMV co-occurrence, with a repertoire-size bias correction applied to the TCR pairs. To estimate false discovery rates, a later analysis permuted the HLA or CMV assignments 20 times. In a later analysis, co-occurring TCRs were grouped using DBSCAN, with TCRdist sequence similarity added in when clustering inside HLA-allele-positive subsets. Co-occurrence clustering excluded repertoires with fewer than 30,000 or more than 120,000 public chains, plus five with anomalous nucleotide sharing. As stored in TCRdb, this immuneACCESS dataset retains in-frame rearrangements with V and J assigned. A fraction of the clones does not appear; measured against another copy, unresolved V genes explain less than half of the discrepancy, and the remainder lacks a known reason. That table furnishes V, J and clone size, whereas the DNA furnished D and trimming. The sample table holds about 160,000 clones, of which approximately 80% were seen once. The ten top clones hold roughly 7.6% of the sample.

This entry is derived from a study of cytomegalovirus exposure and HLA in healthy donors (dated 2017 in TCRdb). Describing the broader study: An earlier analysis of 587 of the donors reported 250 to 350 Gb of sequence data and 95 million to 120 million unique TCR beta sequences obtained from some 170 million T cells. An early release covering roughly 640 HLA-typed donors comprised around 300 gigabases of sequencing data and around 80 million unique TCR sequences. Among the roughly 400 genotyped donors, approximately 81% belonged to the genetic ancestry cluster associated with self-reported Caucasian donors. The study aimed to test whether cataloging public T cell receptors could reveal signatures of past pathogen exposure. The study used immunosequencing to profile the T cell repertoires of under 700 subjects and linked those repertoires to cytomegalovirus serostatus. A separate validation cohort of over 95 different subjects was used in addition to the roughly 700-subject first cohort. To predict cytomegalovirus infection status, the study combined high-throughput TCR immunosequencing, statistical association of individual TCRs with disease status, and machine learning. A later analysis re-analyzed previously published TCR beta repertoires from 666 donors and added high-resolution HLA genotyping to study TCR occurrence patterns. Rather than drawing on any new phenotypic data, the later analysis identified candidate immune exposures from TCR beta sequences and the way those sequences occurred across donors. An earlier analysis of nearly 600 of the donors applied high-throughput TCR beta sequencing to assess whether each TCR beta V gene segment acted as functional or pseudogenic. Donor age, sex, ethnicity and CMV serostatus were compiled alongside the repertoire data. A later genetic analysis took genome-wide SNP genotypes for about 55% of the roughly 700 donors and used that subset as a discovery cohort. All discovery cohort repertoires had been generated on a single sequencing platform. HLA typing covered class I and class II loci at four-digit resolution. Typing coverage varied by locus: about 620-640 donors for A, B, C, DRB1 and DQB1; roughly 510 for DQA1; about 570 for DPA1; fewer than 480 for DPB1. Four to six DR-DQ haplotypes were handled as single units for association and clustering because linkage in the cohort was strong. On average, roughly 240,000 unique TCR beta nucleotide sequences were sequenced per donor among roughly 430 genotyped donors of the cohort, with roughly 18% of those sequences being non-productive.

The CDR3 measures 13 amino acids from cysteine to phenylalanine. CDR3 DNA is the only sequence kept; it has 39 bases, read in frame from the first base. As encoded in the germline V gene, CDR1 is KGHSH while CDR2 is LQKENI. Clipping removes 6 bases from V and 5 bases from J, with 2 as the unmatched junction base count. Paper-wide results and their limitations: Across donors, most TCR sequences were observed very rarely, whereas some public TCRs were present in many individuals. A later analysis found that HLA-associated TCR beta chains were more clonally expanded and had lower generation probabilities than equally common non-associated chains. In vitro tests confirmed that three of the cytomegalovirus-associated TCR beta chains recognize cytomegalovirus antigens. Correlated functional status among segregating V segments might be attributable to linkage disequilibrium, but an unknown experimental factor could not be ruled out. According to the authors, the approach could potentially be generalized to other disease states and immunological phenotypes. Sequencing depth was assumed to be roughly uniform across donors in the presence/absence analyses, though that assumption may not hold. A cluster of highly shared sequence variants was judged likely to be a technical artifact of the sequencing pipeline. A further reported finding was that TCR beta sequences accurately predicted the HLA-A and HLA-B alleles for most subjects in the first cohort. Assigning TCR associations to individual alleles was difficult when HLA alleles, especially DR and DQ, strongly co-occurred. Because some donors lacked HLA typing at each locus, the association tests relied only on the typed subset. Because counts were too low, some 17 rarely observed V segments, including chromosome 9 orphons, were excluded from the earlier analysis of roughly 580 of the donors. Only TCR beta chains were sequenced in this cohort, and the absence of alpha or paired-chain data limited detectable features. Specific HLA alleles were associated with roughly 17,000 TCR beta sequences at a false discovery rate of 0.05 in a later analysis. Compared with the approximately 720-donor mean, donors in an Asian-associated ancestry cluster had fewer N-insertions in productive TCRs, according to a later genetic analysis. In a later analysis, several top co-occurrence clusters were reported to appear linked to parvovirus B19, influenza, CMV and Epstein-Barr virus. A later genetic analysis associated a missense DCLRE1C variant with V-gene and J-gene trimming of TCR beta chains, and an independent cohort replicated the association. The study gave a list of about 170 TCR beta chains associated with cytomegalovirus. The 87-base-pair reads could not distinguish some IMGT-functional V segments, including TRBV6-2 and TRBV6-3, so those segments were excluded. In a later analysis, the rate of TCR association differed among HLA loci, with DRB1 alleles having the most associated TCRs and HLA-C alleles having the fewest. A later analysis found that most CMV-associated TCR beta chains appeared HLA-restricted, with HLA associations seemingly driven largely by CMV exposure. In an earlier analysis of a few hundred of the donors, most TCR beta V segments were observed in productive rearrangements about 90% or about 30% of the time, broadly matching IMGT annotations. The only immune exposure information available for the cohort was CMV serostatus. Cytomegalovirus status was reported to be diagnosed by the classifier with high specificity and sensitivity in both the original and validation cohorts.

The chain is encoded by TRBV18 joined to TRBJ1-5; TRBD1 agrees with 9 junctional bases. The sequencing input was PBMCs. The receptor was derived from a woman under 40 in good health and CMV-seropositive. This receptor carries the CDR3 CASSTGGDQPQHF. Here is the DNA: TGTGCCAGCTCTACAGGGGGCGATCAGCCCCAGCATTTT. Reference TRBV18 and TRBJ1-5 proteins supply the regions before and after the CDR3; the full variable domain is: NAGVMQNPRHLVRRRGQEARLRCSPMKGHSHVYWYRQLPEEGLKFMVYLQKENIIDESGMPKERFSAEFPKEGPSILRIQQVVRGDSAAYFCASSTGGDQPQHFGDGTRLSIL.